Listed below are T cell receptor beta chains from one sample, sequenced in a study of blood T cell repertoires in COVID-19. Libraries were prepared by immunoSEQ multiplex PCR; TCRdb keeps only in-frame clonotypes and omits some of them. The sample gives about 330,000 clones, roughly 83% of which show up once; under 2% is in the top ten. The sequencing input was peripheral blood. The receptors originated from a woman between 50 and 59 years old with acute or convalescent COVID-19. The CDR3 runs from the conserved cysteine through the conserved F or W. The D gene is left open where the match is weak. The listing skips clone size in some rows; elsewhere it reads once, few, many or a size class.

j_call d_call v_call clone_size cdr3_aa cdr3_nt
TRBJ1-1 NA TRBV6-5 once CASSYGGRVNTEAFF TGTGCCAGCAGTTATGGAGGGAGGGTGAACACTGAAGCTTTCTTT
TRBJ1-2 NA TRBV2 NA CASRDGTSYGYTF TGTGCCAGCAGAGACGGGACATCCTATGGCTACACCTTC
TRBJ2-1 TRBD2 TRBV7-2 NA CASSSTSGYNEQFF TGTGCCAGCAGCTCGACTAGCGGATACAATGAGCAGTTCTTC
TRBJ2-3 TRBD2 TRBV11-2 NA CASSTRGLAGGTDTQYF TGTGCCAGCAGCACTCGAGGACTAGCGGGAGGGACAGATACGCAGTATTTT
TRBJ1-5 NA TRBV5-1 NA CASINRTYTWPQHF TGCGCCAGCATCAACCGGACATACACCTGGCCCCAGCATTTT
TRBJ2-7 NA TRBV5-1 once CASSPDGQTPVEQYF TGCGCCAGCAGCCCCGACGGACAGACTCCGGTCGAGCAGTACTTC
TRBJ2-4 TRBD1 TRBV7-2 NA CASREPGQGSRDIQYF TGTGCCAGCAGAGAACCGGGACAGGGGTCACGGGACATTCAGTACTTC
TRBJ1-4 TRBD1 TRBV5-4 NA CASSLGQGDNEKLFF TGTGCCAGCAGCTTGGGGCAGGGGGATAATGAAAAACTGTTTTTT
TRBJ1-4 NA TRBV23-1 NA CASSQKGRGNEKLFF TGCGCCAGCAGTCAAAAGGGGAGGGGAAATGAAAAACTGTTTTTT
TRBJ2-1 NA TRBV12-3/TRBV12-4 NA CASRRLVNEQFF TGTGCCAGCCGCCGACTAGTCAATGAGCAGTTCTTC
TRBJ1-6 NA TRBV2 NA CASSDLGGSYNSPLHF TGTGCCAGCAGTGATTTGGGGGGCTCCTATAATTCACCCCTCCACTTT
TRBJ1-2 TRBD1 TRBV4-1 many CASSQGRGRRDYGYTF TGCGCCAGCAGCCAAGGGAGGGGGCGGCGGGACTATGGCTACACCTTC
TRBJ2-1 NA TRBV20-1 NA CSASGLVLNSGSSNEQFF TGCAGTGCTAGTGGCCTCGTCCTCAACTCAGGATCGTCCAATGAGCAGTTCTTC
TRBJ2-7 NA TRBV6-2/TRBV6-3 NA CASSSPSRPYEQYF TGTGCCAGCAGTTCCCCGAGTCGTCCCTACGAGCAGTACTTC
TRBJ1-5 NA TRBV3-1/TRBV3-2 NA CASSQDFGGNQPQHF TGTGCCAGCAGCCAAGATTTTGGAGGAAATCAGCCCCAGCATTTT
TRBJ1-1 NA TRBV4-1 NA CASSQWSASRGGDTEAFF TGCGCCAGCAGCCAATGGTCGGCCAGCCGCGGAGGGGACACTGAAGCTTTCTTT
TRBJ2-2 NA TRBV21-1 NA CARGGRLAGVAGELFF TGTGCCAGGGGGGGAAGACTAGCGGGAGTTGCCGGGGAGCTGTTTTTT
TRBJ1-1 NA TRBV2 NA CASSDRVTGTEAFF TGTGCCAGCAGTGATCGGGTAACGGGCACTGAAGCTTTCTTT
TRBJ2-3 TRBD2 TRBV27 NA CASARILAGPVGTDTQYF TGTGCCAGCGCCAGGATACTAGCGGGCCCAGTGGGTACAGATACGCAGTATTTT
TRBJ2-7 TRBD2 TRBV28 NA CASRTPGLALSEQYF TGTGCCAGCAGGACCCCGGGACTAGCCCTCTCCGAGCAGTACTTC
TRBJ2-5 TRBD2 TRBV15 NA CATSSSSGPQETQYF TGTGCCACCAGCAGCTCTAGCGGACCCCAAGAGACCCAGTACTTC
TRBJ2-3 TRBD2 TRBV5-1 NA CASSQGLAGGDTQYF TGCGCCAGCAGCCAGGGGCTAGCGGGAGGCGATACGCAGTATTTT
TRBJ2-1 TRBD2 TRBV6-5 NA CASTEGREPYNEQFF TGTGCCAGCACCGAGGGGCGGGAGCCCTACAATGAGCAGTTCTTC
TRBJ2-3 TRBD2 TRBV10-3 NA CAISGRGGLSDTQYF TGTGCCATCAGTGGTCGCGGGGGGCTATCCGATACGCAGTATTTT
TRBJ2-7 NA TRBV14 once CASSPGFTTYEQYF TGTGCCAGCAGCCCCGGGTTTACAACCTACGAGCAGTACTTC
TRBJ1-4 NA TRBV29-1 NA CSVGRASLGEKLFF TGCAGCGTTGGGCGAGCGTCCCTTGGTGAAAAACTGTTTTTT
TRBJ2-5 TRBD1 TRBV5-6 NA CASSWDRGRTETQYF TGTGCCAGCAGCTGGGACAGGGGGCGTACGGAGACCCAGTACTTC
TRBJ2-2 TRBD2 TRBV18 NA CAQAGAANTGELFF TGTGCCCAAGCGGGAGCCGCGAACACCGGGGAGCTGTTTTTT
TRBJ1-2 NA TRBV7-9 NA CAGGWGANYGYTF TGTGCCGGCGGCTGGGGAGCTAACTATGGCTACACCTTC
TRBJ2-4 TRBD2 TRBV3-1/TRBV3-2 NA CASSPRLAGGLIRLAKNIQYF TGTGCCAGCAGCCCCCGACTAGCGGGAGGCCTCATACGTCTAGCCAAAAACATTCAGTACTTC
TRBJ1-2 NA TRBV28 NA CASSLWAVIKGNYGYTF TGTGCCAGCAGTTTGTGGGCCGTAATAAAGGGGAACTATGGCTACACCTTC
TRBJ2-5 TRBD2 TRBV14 NA CASSQDLYGLAEWEETQYF TGTGCCAGCAGCCAAGATTTATATGGACTAGCGGAGTGGGAAGAGACCCAGTACTTC
TRBJ1-2 TRBD1 TRBV30 NA CAWSPLMTGSETF TGTGCCTGGAGCCCTCTCATGACAGGGTCGGAGACCTTC
TRBJ2-4 NA TRBV9 once CASSVDGIQYF TGTGCCAGCAGCGTAGACGGCATTCAGTACTTC
TRBJ2-7 NA TRBV7-2 NA CASSYADTYEQYF TGTGCCAGCAGTTACGCTGACACCTACGAGCAGTACTTC
TRBJ1-2 NA TRBV7-2 NA CASSLGQARGYTF TGTGCCAGCAGCTTAGGGCAGGCAAGAGGCTACACCTTC
TRBJ2-7 TRBD1 TRBV6-2/TRBV6-3 once CASSYAKGQEYF TGTGCCAGCAGTTACGCGAAAGGACAGGAGTACTTC
TRBJ2-4 TRBD2 TRBV7-2 once CASSSSGSLAKNIQYF TGTGCCAGCAGCTCAAGCGGGAGTCTAGCCAAAAACATTCAGTACTTC
TRBJ1-4 TRBD1 TRBV4-2 NA CASSQVQRTGDEKLFF TGTGCCAGCAGCCAAGTTCAGAGGACAGGGGATGAAAAACTGTTTTTT
TRBJ1-1 TRBD1 TRBV6-5 NA CASSYVRDRGLAFF TGTGCCAGCAGTTACGTCCGGGACAGGGGTTTAGCTTTCTTT
TRBJ1-4 NA TRBV2 NA CASSNNGVKEEKLFF TGTGCCAGCAGCAATAACGGGGTGAAAGAAGAAAAACTGTTTTTT
TRBJ2-5 TRBD2 TRBV9 NA CASSVAASGRMGETQYF TGTGCCAGCAGCGTAGCGGCTAGCGGGAGGATGGGGGAGACCCAGTACTTC
TRBJ2-7 TRBD2 TRBV27 NA CASRTSGSSGRFHEQYF TGTGCCAGCAGGACCTCCGGGTCAAGCGGGAGATTCCACGAGCAGTACTTC
TRBJ2-1 TRBD2 TRBV27 NA CASSSQGRGSSYNEQFF TGTGCCAGCAGTTCCCAAGGGCGCGGGAGTTCCTACAATGAGCAGTTCTTC
TRBJ1-5 NA TRBV4-3 NA CASSQSGYSNQPQHF TGCGCCAGCAGCCAATCAGGGTACAGCAATCAGCCCCAGCATTTT
TRBJ2-7 TRBD1 TRBV7-9 NA CASSSNRDRVYEQYF TGTGCCAGCAGCTCCAACCGGGACAGGGTCTACGAGCAGTACTTC
TRBJ2-1 TRBD2 TRBV13 NA CASSFALAANNEQFF TGTGCCAGCAGCTTTGCACTAGCGGCCAACAATGAGCAGTTCTTC
TRBJ1-2 NA TRBV2 few CASSGTLYGYTF TGTGCCAGCTCCGGGACTCTCTATGGCTACACCTTC
TRBJ1-2 TRBD1 TRBV2 NA CASSTNPDRGPSYTF TGTGCCAGCAGTACCAACCCAGACAGGGGCCCGAGCTACACCTTC
TRBJ1-1 NA TRBV7-9 NA CASSLVGGLILDEAFF TGTGCCAGCAGCTTAGTAGGGGGTCTAATCCTTGATGAAGCTTTCTTT
TRBJ1-5 TRBD1 TRBV27 NA CASSGDRGQPQHF TGTGCCAGCAGTGGGGACAGAGGGCAGCCCCAGCATTTT
TRBJ2-7 TRBD2 TRBV28 NA CASSSPTPGLGYEQYF TGTGCCAGCAGTTCCCCCACCCCGGGACTAGGCTACGAGCAGTACTTC
TRBJ1-1 NA TRBV6-6 NA CASSWGGDTEAFF TGTGCCAGCAGTTGGGGGGGAGACACTGAAGCTTTCTTT
TRBJ1-1 NA TRBV18 NA CASSPGRLNEAFF TGTGCCAGCTCACCAGGCAGGTTAAATGAAGCTTTCTTT
TRBJ1-2 NA TRBV18 NA CASSPPGLYGYTF TGTGCCAGCTCACCTCCCGGACTCTATGGCTACACCTTC
TRBJ1-2 TRBD1 TRBV28 NA CASSLRRGRAWNGYTF TGTGCCAGCAGTTTACGCAGGGGGCGCGCGTGGAATGGCTACACCTTC
TRBJ2-1 NA TRBV6-7 NA CASSYGARDEQFF TGTGCCAGCAGTTACGGGGCCCGGGATGAGCAGTTCTTC
TRBJ2-5 NA TRBV7-2 NA CASSLGGSRPETQYF TGTGCCAGCAGTCTAGGGGGTAGCCGCCCCGAGACCCAGTACTTC
TRBJ2-1 TRBD2 TRBV7-6 NA CASSFGLAGGPRNNEQFF TGTGCCAGCAGCTTTGGACTAGCGGGAGGGCCTCGCAATAATGAGCAGTTCTTC